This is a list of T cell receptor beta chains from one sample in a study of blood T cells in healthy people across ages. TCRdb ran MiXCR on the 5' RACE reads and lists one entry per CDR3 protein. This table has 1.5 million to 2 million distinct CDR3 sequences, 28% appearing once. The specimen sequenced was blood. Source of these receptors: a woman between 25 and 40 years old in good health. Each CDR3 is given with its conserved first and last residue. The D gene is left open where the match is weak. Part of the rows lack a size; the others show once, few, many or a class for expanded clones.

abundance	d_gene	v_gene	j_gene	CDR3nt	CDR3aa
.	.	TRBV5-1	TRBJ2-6	TGCGCCAGCAGCTTGGTCCGGGACTCTGGGGCCAACGTCCTGACTTTC	CASSLVRDSGANVLTF
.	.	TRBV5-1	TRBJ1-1	TGCGCCAGCAACTTCGTCAGGGGTCGCACTGAAGCTTTCTTT	CASNFVRGRTEAFF
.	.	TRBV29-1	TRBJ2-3	TGCAGCGTTGAAGATCCGGACAACTTCCTTCCAGATACGCAGTATTTT	CSVEDPDNFLPDTQYF
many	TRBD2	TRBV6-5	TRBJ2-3	TGTGCCAGCAGTTACTCGAGGTGGGCGGCTAGCGGGGATACGCAGTATTTT	CASSYSRWAASGDTQYF
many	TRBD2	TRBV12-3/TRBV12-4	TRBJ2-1	TGTGCCAGCAGTGATAGCGGGGGGCTTTCCTACAATGAGCAGTTCTTC	CASSDSGGLSYNEQFF
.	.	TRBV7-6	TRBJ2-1	TGTGCCAGCAGCTTAGCGGGGGCGGGGAGTGAGCAGTTCTTC	CASSLAGAGSEQFF
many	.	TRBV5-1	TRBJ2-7	TGCGCCAGCACCCCCTACGAGCAGTACTTC	CASTPYEQYF
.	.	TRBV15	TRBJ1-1	TGTGCCACCAAATCTCGGGGGAAGAACACTGAAGCTTTCTTT	CATKSRGKNTEAFF
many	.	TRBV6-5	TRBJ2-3	TGTGCCAGCAGTTACTCGAACAACTGGCAGATACGTTCAGATACGCAGTATTTT	CASSYSNNWQIRSDTQYF
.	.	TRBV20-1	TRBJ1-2	TGCAGTGCTAGAGTGATTTCACGGAGCTATGGCTACACCTTC	CSARVISRSYGYTF
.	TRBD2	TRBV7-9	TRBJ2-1	TGTGCCAGCAGCTTAACTAGCGGGGTTGGCGATGAGCAGTTCTTC	CASSLTSGVGDEQFF
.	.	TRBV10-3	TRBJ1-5	TGTGCCATCAGTCCAGACAACGATAGCAATCAGCCCCAGCATTTT	CAISPDNDSNQPQHF
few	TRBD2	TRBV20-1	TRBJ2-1	TGCAGTGCTAGAGACTTCCGCGGGGGGGGTTACAATGAGCAGTTCTTC	CSARDFRGGGYNEQFF
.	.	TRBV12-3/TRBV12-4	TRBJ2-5	TGTGCCAGCAGTTTAGGGGCGGGGGCTGGGGAGACCCAGTACTTC	CASSLGAGAGETQYF
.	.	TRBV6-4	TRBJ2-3	TGTGCCAGCAGTCAACAGTTGTTTGATATAGATACGCAGTATTTT	CASSQQLFDIDTQYF
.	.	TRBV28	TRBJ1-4	TGTGCCAGCAGTGCGACAGGACGAACTAATGAAAAACTGTTTTTT	CASSATGRTNEKLFF
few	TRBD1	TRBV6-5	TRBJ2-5	TGTGCCAGCAGTTCGCGGACAGGGGCGGGCGAGACCCAGTACTTC	CASSSRTGAGETQYF
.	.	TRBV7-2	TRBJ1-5	TGTGCCAGCAGCTTAAGGGGGTATGGTCAGCCCCAGCATTTT	CASSLRGYGQPQHF
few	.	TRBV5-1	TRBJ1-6	TGCGCCAGCAGCTTGGCCGGGGGGCCGTACGATTCACCCCTCCACTTT	CASSLAGGPYDSPLHF
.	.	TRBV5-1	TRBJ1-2	TGCGCCAGCAGCTGGGGCTACACCTTC	CASSWGYTF
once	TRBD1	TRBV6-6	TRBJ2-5	TGTGCCAGCGGGCGACAGGGGTCAGTCAACGTGCAGTACTTC	CASGRQGSVNVQYF
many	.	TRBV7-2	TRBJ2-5	TGTGCCAGCAGCTTCGATAGAGGACCACAAGAGACCCAGTACTTC	CASSFDRGPQETQYF
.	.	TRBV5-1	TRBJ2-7	TGCGCCAGCAGCTCCCCTGCGGTGGCAGGGGCGGCCACCTACGAGCAGTACTTC	CASSSPAVAGAATYEQYF
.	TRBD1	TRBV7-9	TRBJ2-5	TGTGCCAGCAGCTCCCGGGACAGGGTCCCCCTGGACCAAGAGACCCAGTACTTC	CASSSRDRVPLDQETQYF
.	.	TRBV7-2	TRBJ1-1	TGTGCCAGCAGCTTAGCGGTTCTAAAGGACGAAGCTTTCTTT	CASSLAVLKDEAFF
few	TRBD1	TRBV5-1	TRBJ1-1	TGCGCCAGCAGCCGCGATGCAGGGGGCGGCACTGAAGCTTTCTTT	CASSRDAGGGTEAFF
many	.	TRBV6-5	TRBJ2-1	TGTGCCAGCCGCCCGGGGCTTTTAGGGGGTGAGCAGTTCTTC	CASRPGLLGGEQFF
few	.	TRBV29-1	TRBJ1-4	TGCAGCGTTGTCGTATCAGGGGCTACTAATGAAAAACTGTTTTTT	CSVVVSGATNEKLFF
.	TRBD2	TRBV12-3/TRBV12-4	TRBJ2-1	TGTGCCAGCACCAGAGGGGGTAGCGGGAGGGTACCCAATGAGCAGTTCTTC	CASTRGGSGRVPNEQFF
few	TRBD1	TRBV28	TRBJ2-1	TGTGCCAGCGTGGGGACAGGGCGCTCCTACAATGAGCAGTTCTTC	CASVGTGRSYNEQFF
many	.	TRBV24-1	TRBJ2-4	TGTGCCACCCCCCGCAAGGGGAACATTCAGTACTTC	CATPRKGNIQYF
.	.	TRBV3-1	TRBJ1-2	TGTGCCAGCAGCCCCAGATACAGGGAGGGAAACTATGGCTACACCTTC	CASSPRYREGNYGYTF
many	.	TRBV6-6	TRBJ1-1	TGTGCCAGCAGTTTAGGGGTTGGGGCTTTCTTT	CASSLGVGAFF
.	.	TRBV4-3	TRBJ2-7	TGCGCCAGCAGCCAAGAACCGGGGGATACCTACGAGCAGTACTTC	CASSQEPGDTYEQYF
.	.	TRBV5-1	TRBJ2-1	TGCGCCAGCAGACCCGAACAGGGAACCAATGAGCAGTTCTTC	CASRPEQGTNEQFF